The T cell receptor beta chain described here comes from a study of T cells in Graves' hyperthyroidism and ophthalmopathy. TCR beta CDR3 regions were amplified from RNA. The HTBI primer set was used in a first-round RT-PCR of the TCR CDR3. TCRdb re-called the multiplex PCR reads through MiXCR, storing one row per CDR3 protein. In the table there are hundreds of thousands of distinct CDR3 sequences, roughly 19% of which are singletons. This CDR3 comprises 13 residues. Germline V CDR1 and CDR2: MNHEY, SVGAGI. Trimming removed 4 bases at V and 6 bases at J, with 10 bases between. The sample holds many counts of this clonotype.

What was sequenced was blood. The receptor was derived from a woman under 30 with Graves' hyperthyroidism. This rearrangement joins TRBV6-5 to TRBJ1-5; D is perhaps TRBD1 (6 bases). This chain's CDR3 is CASSSARGQPQHF. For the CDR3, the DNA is TGTGCCAGCAGTTCAGCCAGGGGTCAGCCCCAGCATTTT.